This T cell receptor (beta chain) emerged from a study of blood T cell repertoires in COVID-19 (dated by TCRdb to 2018 to 2020). With respect to the entire study: Samples from collaborators originated in the United States, Italy and Spain and spanned both the acute and convalescent phases of COVID-19. The repertoires were made available in a free public database intended to serve as a resource for research on the immune response to SARS-CoV-2. The material from the prospective study consisted of cDNA or gDNA derived from T cells, B-cell-depleted T cells, or PBMCs. Deeply sampled blood TCRbeta repertoires from subjects exposed to, actively infected with, or recovered from COVID-19 were included in the dataset. HLA class I and class II types, where available, came from metadata supplied by the sample provider rather than from assay-based typing. The samples were drawn from the first 160 participants of the ongoing ImmuneRACE study and from 1,254 subjects provided by 6 global collaborators. A de-identified subject ID, COVID-19 status, age in years and sex were almost always included in the sample metadata. General findings and caveats noted by the study authors: The quantity of clinical and demographic metadata differed by source and by participant and was supplied without curation.

The CDR3 covers 13 residues, taking in both the cysteine and the phenylalanine. Only CDR3 DNA remains: 39 bases, in frame from the first base. CDR1 SQVTM and CDR2 ANQGSEA were looked up in the germline V gene. A distance of 9 bases separates the germline ends of V and J, which lose 4 bases and 0 bases respectively. Each collaborating institution followed its own protocols to collect whole blood in K2EDTA tubes. For TCRbeta analysis, collaborator samples were shipped as frozen whole blood, as isolated PBMCs, or as DNA extracted from either sample type. TCRbeta CDR3 regions were amplified from genomic DNA using the immunoSEQ Assay, a bias-controlled multiplex PCR. The published analysis was carried out like this. Nucleated cell counts per sample were estimated from amplification of reference gene primers within the assay. To quantify the absolute abundance of each unique TCRbeta CDR3 rearrangement, sequence reads were collapsed and filtered. For each sample, productive Simpson clonality was calculated as the square root of Simpson's diversity index over productive rearrangements. The clones in this table, taken by TCRdb from immuneACCESS, are in-frame only. Not every clone is retained; where verified, under half of the shortfall comes from an unresolved V gene, and the cause of the rest is unknown. For V, J and clone size, that table is used; D and trimming come from the DNA. Counted in this sample were 90,000 to 130,000 clones; just over 85% of them appeared once. The ten top clones hold over 2% of the sample.

Notes on this clone: Its specific antigen is unknown. No base qualities exist here, and no much larger clone lies one base off it.

This sequence was found in a human donor in a cohort sampled during active COVID-19. The rearrangement combines TRBV29-1 with TRBJ1-1; the D gene remains uncertain. The sample taken for sequencing was peripheral blood. The CDR3 amino acid sequence is: CSVGEAMNTEAFF. The sequenced DNA is TGCAGCGTTGGGGAGGCCATGAACACTGAAGCTTTCTTT.